The 21 T cell receptor beta chains below were found in one sample sequenced in a study of shared clonotypes between healthy human individuals. Clones were read by immunoSEQ multiplex PCR, and TCRdb kept only the in-frame ones, dropping some. The sample lists over a million clones, about 76% seen once, with 1.4% to 1.5% in the top ten. Input material: memory CD4+ T cells sorted from blood. The subset: CD45RA-negative fraction. Receptors were obtained from a man between 18 and 29 years old in good health.

In DNA form, the CDR3 reads TGTGCCAGCAGTCCCCGGGCGGCGGGCTATGGCTACACCTTC. Its translation is CASSPRAAGYGYTF. The chain links TRBV27 to TRBJ1-2; D unclear. V lost 5 bases and J lost 4, with 14 bases in between. This CDR3 spans 14 amino acids. Germline loops: CDR1 MNHEY, CDR2 SMNVEV (reference sequence).

The chain has TRBV5-6 and TRBJ1-2; D not certain. CDR1 and CDR2 from the germline V gene are SGHDT and YYEEEE. The CDR3 length is 14 residues. V lost 3 bases and J lost 2, with 11 bases in between. DNA of the CDR3: TGTGCCAGCAGCTCACCGACGGACAACTATGGCTACACCTTC. It codes for CASSSPTDNYGYTF.

The V and J genes are TRBV7-9 and TRBJ2-2; D perhaps matches TRBD1 (5 bases). This CDR3 has 14 residues. The germline V gene has CDR1 SEHNR and CDR2 FQNEAQ (reference sequence). V lost 5 bases, J lost 4 bases, and 11 bases lay in between. The CDR3 spells CASSVDSATGELFF. Written as DNA, the CDR3 is TGTGCCAGCAGCGTCGACAGCGCCACCGGGGAGCTGTTTTTT.

The genes are TRBV27 and TRBJ1-5; 11 nucleotides agree with TRBD1. V was pared by 6 bases and J by 3 bases, with 1 base of the junction left unmatched. Per germline, CDR1 MNHEY and CDR2 SMNVEV (reference sequence). The CDR3 is 14 residues long. The CDR3 region has the DNA TGTGCCAGCAGGGGACAGGGGGACAATCAGCCCCAGCATTTT. It encodes CASRGQGDNQPQHF.

This clone was observed at least ten times. The chain employs TRBV7-2 and TRBJ1-6; 8 positions match TRBD1. Germline V gene lookup returns CDR1 SGHTA and CDR2 FQGNSA. The CDR3 runs 14 residues. Trimming cost V 4 bases and J 10 bases; bases outside gene matches: 6. For the CDR3, the DNA is TGTGCCAGCAGCTCACAGGGGGAACGGTCACCCCTCCACTTT. Encoded protein: CASSSQGERSPLHF.

V is TRBV10-3 and J is TRBJ2-5; 12 nucleotides align to TRBD2. Germline V CDR1 and CDR2: ENHRY, SYGVKD. This CDR3 has 15 residues. J was trimmed by 5 bases and V by 5 bases; bases with no gene match: 6. Written as DNA, the CDR3 is TGTGCCATCAGTCCTACTAGCGGGAGGTCGGAGACCCAGTACTTC. Translating gives CAISPTSGRSETQYF.

The count of this clone is one. V usage is TRBV6-5 and J usage is TRBJ2-7; D might be TRBD1 (8 bases). With 2 bases removed from V and 6 bases from J, the gap between germline ends came to 20 bases. There are 16 residues in the CDR3. Germline V lookup: CDR1 MNHEY, CDR2 SVGAGI. The CDR3 protein is CASSYPPRTGRGEQYF. The CDR3, as DNA: TGTGCCAGCAGTTACCCACCAAGGACAGGGAGGGGCGAGCAGTACTTC.

As concerns this clone: The junction departs from the called germline gene at one end, perhaps through a read error. V and J are TRBV5-4 and TRBJ2-3, with 9 bases identical to TRBD2. The CDR3 sequence is 13 residues long. Germline V gene data show CDR1 as SGHNT and CDR2 as YYREEE (reference sequence). The CDR3 DNA sequence: TGTGCCTGCAGGCGGGGGGGGACAGATACGCAGTATTTT. It encodes CACRRGGTDTQYF.

V gene TRBV27 combines with J gene TRBJ2-7; 13 nucleotides match TRBD2. CDR1 MNHEY and CDR2 SMNVEV come from the germline V gene (reference sequence). The CDR3 is made up of 19 amino acids. V was clipped by 8 bases and J by 0 bases; unmatched bases: 16. The CDR3 nucleotides are TGTGCCAGCTCCTACGGGACTAGCGGGATAGGGGGCAGCTCCTACGAGCAGTACTTC. Protein sequence: CASSYGTSGIGGSSYEQYF.

This clone was observed a handful of times. The sample holds other DNA sequences that translate to the same CDR3. The chain joins TRBV5-5 to TRBJ1-1, with unresolved D. Germline V CDR1 and CDR2: SGHKS, YYEKEE (reference sequence). Trimming removed 2 bases at V and 1 base at J, with 9 bases between. The CDR3 length is 14 residues. The CDR3 DNA reads as TGTGCCAGCAGCTTAGCCGGAGGGAACACTGAAGCTTTCTTT. Its translation: CASSLAGGNTEAFF.

The V gene is TRBV30, the J gene TRBJ2-3; no reliable D call. The CDR3 runs 13 residues. Germline CDR1 reads GTSNPN; CDR2 reads SVGIG (reference sequence). Between the trimmed V and J ends, which lost 4 bases and 2 bases, there was a span of 10 bases. CDR3 loop: CAWNRGSTDTQYF. DNA for the CDR3: TGTGCCTGGAACCGCGGATCCACAGATACGCAGTATTTT.

This clone was seen more than once but under ten times. The V and J genes are TRBV25-1 and TRBJ1-1; D gene uncertain. Germline V gives CDR1 MGHDK, CDR2 SYGVNS. The CDR3 loop spans 14 amino acids. The V gene lost 6 bases and the J gene lost 7 bases, with 18 bases spanning the gap. As DNA, the CDR3 is TGTGCCAGCAGCGGGGATTTTGGTAGCAATGAAGCTTTCTTT. It translates to CASSGDFGSNEAFF.

This chain joins TRBV5-1 and TRBJ1-4; D uncertain. The length of the CDR3 is 12 residues. The V gene's germline CDR1 is SGHRS and CDR2 YFSETQ. With 5 bases removed from V and 6 bases from J, the gap between germline ends came to 8 bases. CDR3 sequence: CASRGSDEKLFF. The DNA of the CDR3 is TGCGCCAGCAGAGGGTCCGATGAAAAACTGTTTTTT.

This clone was recorded a few times. V gene TRBV10-2 combines with J gene TRBJ2-5; 9 bases are shared with TRBD2. The length of the CDR3 is 13 residues. V lost 8 bases to trimming and J lost 5 bases; unmatched junction nucleotides: 6. From germline, CDR1 is WSHSY and CDR2 SAAADI. The CDR3 protein is CASAGTSSETQYF. For the CDR3, the DNA is TGCGCCAGCGCCGGGACTAGCTCTGAGACCCAGTACTTC.

V and J are TRBV4-1 and TRBJ1-3; D may be TRBD1 (6 bases). Germline assignment: CDR1 MGHRA and CDR2 YSYEKL. The CDR3 consists of 20 residues. With 0 bases removed from V and 0 bases from J, the gap between germline ends came to 21 bases. The CDR3 bases are TGCGCCAGCAGCCAAGATTGGGGGCCCGGGCAGGTTGACTCTGGAAACACCATATATTTT. Amino acids: CASSQDWGPGQVDSGNTIYF.

This chain's CDR3 is CASTRGGDHYGYTF. The CDR3 DNA is TGTGCCAGCACTCGCGGCGGCGACCACTATGGCTACACCTTC. The chain uses TRBV2 and TRBJ1-2; D gene ambiguous. There are 14 residues in the CDR3. Per germline, CDR1 SNHLY and CDR2 FYNNEI. V shed 7 bases and J shed 3 bases, with 15 bases lying between them.

This chain uses TRBV2 with TRBJ2-7, with D perhaps matching TRBD2 (7 bases). Trimming stripped 3 bases from V and 3 bases from J, with 15 bases between. This CDR3 is built from 15 residues. Germline V CDR1 and CDR2: SNHLY, FYNNEI. The CDR3 region is CASSDGGGRNYEQYF. CDR3 nucleotide sequence: TGTGCCAGCAGTGATGGCGGGGGCAGAAACTACGAGCAGTACTTC.

This chain uses TRBV13 with TRBJ2-1; 11 bases are shared with TRBD2. Germline assignment: CDR1 PRHDT and CDR2 FYEKMQ (reference sequence). The CDR3 extends over 15 amino acids. V was pared by 5 bases and J by 9 bases, with 9 bases of the junction left unmatched. Here the CDR3 reads CASSILSGGAPEQFF. CDR3 coding DNA: TGTGCCAGCAGCATCCTTAGCGGGGGGGCCCCTGAGCAGTTCTTC.

This rearrangement joins TRBV6-5 to TRBJ1-3; 9 nucleotides line up with TRBD1. V lost 4 bases and J lost 3; bases outside the gene matches: 4. The CDR3 covers 15 residues. The germline V gene has CDR1 MNHEY and CDR2 SVGAGI. The CDR3 nucleotides are TGTGCCAGCAGTTCAACAGGGGGCAGTGGAAACACCATATATTTT. Encoded protein: CASSSTGGSGNTIYF.

This chain links TRBV2 with TRBJ2-1; 11 bases agree with TRBD2. J gave up 10 bases and V 2 bases, and 13 bases lay outside the gene matches. Germline V gene data show CDR1 as SNHLY and CDR2 as FYNNEI. The CDR3 sequence is 17 residues long. CDR3 in DNA: TGTGCCAGCAGTGAAATCGCCTCCGGGACTAGCGGCTTGGAGCAGTTCTTC. Translation: CASSEIASGTSGLEQFF. The variable domain in full, completed from reference TRBV2 and TRBJ2-1, reads EPEVTQTPSHQVTQMGQEVILRCVPISNHLYFYWYRQILGQKVEFLVSFYNNEISEKSEIFDDQFSVERPDGSNFTLKIRSTKLEDSAMYFCASSEIASGTSGLEQFFGPGTRLTVL.

This clone was detected ten times or more. The J gene is TRBJ2-2, the V gene TRBV19; the D gene is possibly TRBD2 (6 bases). CDR1 is LNHDA and CDR2 is SQIVND in the germline V gene (reference sequence). The CDR3 runs 14 residues. V was clipped by 1 base and J by 4 bases, with 7 bases between them. The CDR3 DNA sequence: TGTGCCAGTAGTATAGGGACTACCACCGGGGAGCTGTTTTTT. Its protein product is CASSIGTTTGELFF.